The clone carrying this T cell receptor (beta chain) occurred many times. Its cognate antigen is unknown. The data were taken from a study of T cells in Graves' hyperthyroidism and ophthalmopathy. Study results and caveats: The model identified upcoming ophthalmopathy a median approximately six months ahead of onset.

RNA transcripts provided the source from which TCR beta CDR3 regions were amplified. HTBI primers drove first-round RT-PCR of the TCR CDR3. In TCRdb, the multiplex PCR reads were re-called with MiXCR into one record per CDR3 protein. This table holds 530,000 or so distinct CDR3 sequences, approximately 25% found once. V was trimmed by 0 bases and J by 0 bases, leaving 6 bases between them. The germline V gene has CDR1 MNHEY and CDR2 SVGAGI. The length of the CDR3 is 15 residues. Exclusion of patients followed from uncontrolled infection, other autoimmune disease, pregnancy or lactation. The TCR originated in a woman aged 25 to 39 with Graves' ophthalmopathy. The sequenced sample was blood. This chain uses TRBV6-5 with TRBJ1-5; D ambiguous. CDR3 DNA: TGTGCCAGCAGTTACTCGGTGGGTAGCAATCAGCCCCAGCATTTT. This codes for CASSYSVGSNQPQHF.